This entry lists 30 T cell receptor beta chains sequenced from one sample in a study of type 1 regulatory T cells. TCRdb used MiXCR to reprocess the reads, holding one entry per CDR3 protein. The table lists 88,000 or so distinct CDR3 sequences, 25% to 40% of them singletons, with less than 2.5% in the top ten. The sequenced sample consisted of CD4+ T cells, either the whole sample or a sorted fraction (not recorded which). These receptors originate from a human donor in good health.

The V and J genes are TRBV25-1 and TRBJ2-1; the D is unclear. The germline gives CDR1 MGHDK, CDR2 SYGVNS. The CDR3 contains 15 residues. Trimming took 5 bases from V and 6 from J, leaving 17 bases between them. DNA of the CDR3: TGTGCCAGCAGTCCCCCGTCGACTTTGCCCAATGAGCAGTTCTTC. Residues: CASSPPSTLPNEQFF.

The chain carries TRBV20-1 and TRBJ1-2; TRBD1 agrees at 8 bases. J lost 7 bases, V lost 3 bases, and 10 bases had no gene match. Per germline, CDR1 DFQATT and CDR2 SNEGSKA (reference sequence). The CDR3 runs 14 residues. CDR3 residues: CSASMDREKGGYTF. The CDR3 DNA reads as TGCAGTGCTAGTATGGACAGGGAGAAGGGTGGCTACACCTTC.

The table lists this clonotype with a few counts. The rearrangement links TRBV7-2 to TRBJ2-1, with D tentatively TRBD2 (6 bases). The CDR3 totals 14 residues. CDR1 and CDR2 (germline): SGHTA, FQGNSA. V was clipped by 6 bases and J by 9 bases, with 18 bases between them. The CDR3 nucleotides read TGTGCCAGCAGTGCTTGGGGGGAGGAGGGTGAGCAGTTCTTC. Its translation is CASSAWGEEGEQFF.

This clonotype appeared a few times. The chain combines TRBV18 with TRBJ2-5; no clear D. The CDR3 consists of 15 residues. V was clipped by 2 bases and J by 2 bases, with 12 bases between them. Germline lookup yields CDR1 KGHSH and CDR2 LQKENI. The CDR3: CASSPESQPQETQYF. In DNA form, the CDR3 reads TGTGCCAGCTCACCAGAGTCCCAACCTCAAGAGACCCAGTACTTC. Drawing the rest from reference TRBV18 and TRBJ2-5, the complete variable domain is NAGVMQNPRHLVRRRGQEARLRCSPMKGHSHVYWYRQLPEEGLKFMVYLQKENIIDESGMPKERFSAEFPKEGPSILRIQQVVRGDSAAYFCASSPESQPQETQYFGPGTRLLVL.

This chain connects TRBV6-2 or TRBV6-3 to TRBJ2-3, with D tentatively TRBD1 (6 bases). Trimming took 0 bases from V and 8 from J, leaving 18 bases between them. The CDR3 spans 16 residues. Germline V gene sequence: CDR1 MNHEY, CDR2 SVGEGT. CDR3 protein: CASSYSSRADRGTQYF. The CDR3 nucleotides are TGTGCCAGCAGTTACTCGAGCAGGGCGGACAGAGGTACGCAGTATTTT.

This clonotype was seen a few times. The chain recombines TRBV12-3 or TRBV12-4 with TRBJ2-1; D possibly corresponds to TRBD2 (6 bases). Trimming cost V 7 bases and J 4 bases, with 20 bases left between them. This CDR3 has 16 amino acids. Here the CDR3 DNA reads TGTGCCAGCACCCTAGGAGGGACTCTAGGTTACAATGAGCAGTTCTTC. It translates to CASTLGGTLGYNEQFF.

The chain carries TRBV7-2 and TRBJ2-3; TRBD2 agrees at 7 bases. The CDR3 is made up of 15 amino acids. V lost 0 bases and J lost 6; bases outside the gene matches: 6. Germline CDR1 reads SGHTA; CDR2 reads FQGNSA. As DNA, the CDR3 is TGTGCCAGCAGCTTAGCGGGAGGGTCTGCGGATACGCAGTATTTT. Protein sequence: CASSLAGGSADTQYF.

This chain links TRBV6-5 with TRBJ2-5; tentatively, D is TRBD2 (6 bases). The CDR3 spans 11 residues. Germline V gene lookup returns CDR1 MNHEY and CDR2 SVGAGI. V was clipped by 8 bases and J by 5 bases, with 9 bases between them. CDR3 amino acids: CASPRGETQYF. CDR3 DNA sequence: TGTGCCAGCCCCCGGGGGGAGACCCAGTACTTC.

This clonotype was seen only a few times. This chain connects TRBV3-1 to TRBJ1-1, with D possibly TRBD1 on 5 matching bases. The V gene's germline CDR1 is LGHDT and CDR2 YNNKEL (reference sequence). The CDR3 consists of 14 residues. V gave up 2 bases and J gave up 0 bases, with 7 bases separating them. CDR3 residues: CASSQRDVNTEAFF. CDR3 DNA sequence: TGTGCCAGCAGCCAACGGGACGTGAACACTGAAGCTTTCTTT.

The rearrangement joins TRBV7-9 to TRBJ2-5, with TRBD1 as a possible D gene (6 bases). The germline V gene encodes CDR1 SEHNR and CDR2 FQNEAQ (reference sequence). V was clipped by 5 bases and J by 5 bases, with 18 bases between them. This CDR3 is built from 15 residues. The CDR3 sequence is CASSRTTRGDETQYF. The CDR3 region has the DNA TGTGCCAGCAGCCGCACAACCAGGGGTGACGAGACCCAGTACTTC.

The rearrangement joins TRBV7-2 to TRBJ2-5, with D perhaps matching TRBD2 (6 bases). The CDR3 has 14 residues. CDR1 and CDR2 from the germline V gene are SGHTA and FQGNSA. V shed 3 bases and J shed 1 base, with 9 bases lying between them. Here the CDR3 reads CASSFSSGQETQYF. The CDR3 bases are TGTGCCAGCAGCTTTAGTAGCGGCCAAGAGACCCAGTACTTC.

In this sample, this clonotype turned up a few times. This rearrangement joins TRBV5-1 to TRBJ2-3; D is uncertain. The CDR3 runs 14 residues. With 4 bases removed from V and 0 bases from J, the gap between germline ends came to 9 bases. Looked up from germline, CDR1 is SGHRS and CDR2 is YFSETQ. The CDR3, as DNA: TGCGCCAGCAGCACGTCGGGCAGCACAGATACGCAGTATTTT. It specifies CASSTSGSTDTQYF.

The chain has TRBV5-4 and TRBJ2-3; no firm D call. The CDR3 has 16 amino acids. V lost 4 bases and J 5 bases, leaving 20 bases between the germline ends. Germline V lookup: CDR1 SGHNT, CDR2 YYREEE (reference sequence). The CDR3 sequence: CASSPKSFVGQDTQYF. In DNA form, the CDR3 reads TGTGCCAGCAGCCCGAAGTCGTTTGTGGGCCAAGATACGCAGTATTTT.

Only a few counts were recorded for this clonotype. This chain joins TRBV20-1 and TRBJ2-6; 11 nucleotides match TRBD2. The CDR3 consists of 17 residues. Germline CDR1 is DFQATT and CDR2 is SNEGSKA (reference sequence). The trim removed 6 bases at V and 0 bases at J, leaving 7 bases unmatched. The CDR3 region is CSADFGTSGSGANVLTF. CDR3 DNA sequence: TGCAGTGCCGACTTTGGGACTAGCGGCTCTGGGGCCAACGTCCTGACTTTC.

The rearrangement joins TRBV4-1 to TRBJ2-7; weak D call: TRBD1 (6 bases). CDR3 length equals 16 residues. Germline CDR1 MGHRA, CDR2 YSYEKL. Trimming stripped 0 bases from V and 4 bases from J, with 16 bases between. This chain's CDR3 is CASSQESQGIPYEQYF. In DNA form, the CDR3 reads TGCGCCAGCAGCCAAGAAAGTCAGGGGATTCCGTACGAGCAGTACTTC.

The chain carries TRBV29-1 and TRBJ2-6; D is perhaps TRBD2 (5 bases). The V gene's germline CDR1 is SQVTM and CDR2 ANQGSEA. Trimming took 2 bases from V and 2 from J, leaving 13 bases between them. This CDR3 has 16 residues. The CDR3 region has the DNA TGCAGCGTTGAACTTCCGGGGAAAGCTGGGGCCAACGTCCTGACTTTC. This codes for CSVELPGKAGANVLTF.

The chain employs TRBV12-5 and TRBJ1-1; 7 bases map to TRBD1. This CDR3 has 14 amino acids. The trim removed 5 bases at V and 0 bases at J, leaving 3 bases unmatched. CDR1 is LGHNT, CDR2 FRNRAP, per germline. Written as DNA, the CDR3 is TGTGCTAGTGGTCCGGGACAGATGAACACTGAAGCTTTCTTT. Protein product: CASGPGQMNTEAFF.

Only one count was recorded for this clonotype. Written as DNA, the CDR3 is TGCGCCAGCACCCCCAACGACGGTGATACGCAGTATTTT. It specifies CASTPNDGDTQYF. The J gene is TRBJ2-3, the V gene TRBV5-1; no reliable D call. Germline loops: CDR1 SGHRS, CDR2 YFSETQ. The CDR3 has 13 residues. Deletions cut 6 bases from V and 6 bases from J, with 14 bases between.

This chain links TRBV18 with TRBJ1-1, with TRBD1 as a possible D gene (6 bases). Trimming cost V 1 base and J 3 bases, with 15 bases left between them. In germline, CDR1 is KGHSH, CDR2 LQKENI. The CDR3 length is 16 residues. The CDR3 loop reads CASSPRAGAVDTEAFF. CDR3 coding DNA: TGTGCCAGCTCACCACGGGCAGGGGCGGTGGACACTGAAGCTTTCTTT.

The rearrangement uses TRBV7-2 and TRBJ2-1; 7 positions agree with TRBD2. CDR3 length: 14 residues. Germline V CDR1 and CDR2: SGHTA, FQGNSA. The junction had 6 bases not matched to a gene; V was cut back by 3 bases and J by 7 bases. The CDR3 here is CASSFGRPGNEQFF. CDR3 sequence (DNA): TGTGCCAGCAGCTTCGGGAGGCCCGGGAATGAGCAGTTCTTC. The full variable domain, completed using reference TRBV7-2 and TRBJ2-1, is GAGVSQSPSNKVTEKGKDVELRCDPISGHTALYWYRQSLGQGLEFLIYFQGNSAPDKSGLPSDRFSAERTGGSVSTLTIQRTQQEDSAVYLCASSFGRPGNEQFFGPGTRLTVL.

This clonotype occurred a few times. The chain joins TRBV20-1 to TRBJ2-2; D is undetermined. V dropped 0 bases and J dropped 0 bases, with 5 bases sitting between them. Germline V gene sequence: CDR1 DFQATT, CDR2 SNEGSKA (reference sequence). The CDR3 is made up of 14 amino acids. The CDR3 DNA reads TGCAGTGCTAGAGATCCCCCGAACACCGGGGAGCTGTTTTTT. Its protein is CSARDPPNTGELFF.

This clonotype was counted a few times. This sequence joins TRBV20-1 and TRBJ2-2, with TRBD2 identical over 8 bases. Unmatched junction bases numbered 4, after V lost 0 bases and J lost 4 bases. The length of the CDR3 is 15 residues. Germline CDR1 DFQATT, CDR2 SNEGSKA (reference sequence). This CDR3 is CSAREAGAGTGELFF. The CDR3 region has the DNA TGCAGTGCTAGAGAAGCGGGAGCTGGCACCGGGGAGCTGTTTTTT.

This clonotype appeared a few times. One end of the junction does not line up with germline, which may come from a read error. The V and J genes are TRBV5-1 and TRBJ2-5; 7 nucleotides agree with TRBD1. CDR3 size: 13 residues. The V gene's germline CDR1 is SGHRS and CDR2 YFSETQ. The CDR3 sequence is CASSLGPPQGMSF. DNA of the CDR3: TGCGCCAGCAGCTTGGGCCCCCCACAGGGGATGTCCTTC. Supplemented by reference TRBV5-1 and TRBJ2-5, the full variable domain reads KAGVTQTPRYLIKTRGQQVTLSCSPISGHRSVSWYQQTPGQGLQFLFEYFSETQRNKGNFPGRFSGRQFSNSRSEMNVSTLELGDSALYLCASSLGPPQGMSFGPGTRLLVL.

This rearrangement joins TRBV7-9 to TRBJ1-2; no reliable D call. CDR1 is SEHNR, CDR2 FQNEAQ, per germline (reference sequence). The CDR3 contains 11 residues. Trimming removed 7 bases at V and 8 bases at J, with 11 bases between. The CDR3 spells CASTSGGGYTF. The CDR3, as DNA: TGTGCCAGCACGTCCGGAGGGGGCTACACCTTC.

The V gene is TRBV7-3, the J gene TRBJ2-2; no clear D gene. The V and J ends lost 8 bases and 6 bases respectively, with 7 bases between them. In germline, CDR1 is SGHTA, CDR2 FQGTGA. The CDR3 sequence is 11 residues long. The CDR3 here is CASGISGELFF. CDR3 DNA: TGTGCCAGCGGCATTTCCGGGGAGCTGTTTTTT.

The chain couples TRBV20-1 to TRBJ2-7; possible D gene TRBD2, 5 bases. This CDR3 comprises 13 residues. Looked up from germline, CDR1 is DFQATT and CDR2 is SNEGSKA (reference sequence). Trimming left V 8 bases short and J 4 bases short, with 18 bases between. CDR3 bases: TGCAGTTCTCGGACTCCTCTTGGATACGAGCAGTACTTC. It encodes CSSRTPLGYEQYF.

The sample holds a few counts of this clonotype. V gene TRBV5-1 combines with J gene TRBJ2-7; D possibly corresponds to TRBD1 (6 bases). CDR3 length: 14 amino acids. Germline-derived CDR1 and CDR2 are SGHRS and YFSETQ. The germline V and J ends were trimmed by 3 bases and 6 bases, with 16 bases remaining between them. The CDR3 here is CASSYGDNTGEQYF. CDR3 bases: TGCGCCAGCAGCTATGGGGACAACACAGGCGAGCAGTACTTC.

V is TRBV11-1 and J is TRBJ2-7, with 10 bases aligning to TRBD1. The CDR3 is 14 residues long. In germline, CDR1 is SGHAT, CDR2 FQDESV (reference sequence). With V trimmed by 5 bases and J by 4 bases, 5 bases remained unmatched. This CDR3 is CASSLRTGGYEQYF. The DNA of the CDR3 is TGTGCCAGCAGCCTACGGACAGGGGGTTACGAGCAGTACTTC.

The rearrangement uses TRBV20-1 and TRBJ1-4; the D gene is possibly TRBD1 (5 bases). Germline CDR1 and CDR2: DFQATT and SNEGSKA (reference sequence). Between the trimmed V and J ends, which lost 0 bases and 8 bases, there was a span of 13 bases. The CDR3 contains 14 residues. The CDR3 DNA reads as TGCAGTGCTAGAGATGTAGGGGCAGGAGAAAAACTGTTTTTT. Encoded protein: CSARDVGAGEKLFF.

The V gene is TRBV7-2, the J gene TRBJ2-3; 7 nucleotides match TRBD2. The CDR3 runs to 15 residues. From germline, CDR1 is SGHTA and CDR2 FQGNSA. V was pared by 5 bases and J by 1 base, with 6 bases of the junction left unmatched. Here the CDR3 reads CASSANLAGTDTQYF. The CDR3 nucleotides are TGTGCCAGCAGCGCAAATCTAGCGGGCACAGATACGCAGTATTTT. The full variable domain, rest sourced from reference TRBV7-2 and TRBJ2-3, is GAGVSQSPSNKVTEKGKDVELRCDPISGHTALYWYRQSLGQGLEFLIYFQGNSAPDKSGLPSDRFSAERTGGSVSTLTIQRTQQEDSAVYLCASSANLAGTDTQYFGPGTRLTVL.